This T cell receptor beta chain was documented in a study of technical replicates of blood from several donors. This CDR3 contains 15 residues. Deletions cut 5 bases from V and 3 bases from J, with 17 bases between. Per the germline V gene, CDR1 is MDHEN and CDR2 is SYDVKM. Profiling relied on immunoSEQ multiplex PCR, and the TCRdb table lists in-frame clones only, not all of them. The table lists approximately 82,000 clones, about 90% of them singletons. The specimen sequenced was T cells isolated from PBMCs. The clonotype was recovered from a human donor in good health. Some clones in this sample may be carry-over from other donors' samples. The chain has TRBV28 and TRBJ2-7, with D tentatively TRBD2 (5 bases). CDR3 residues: CASSLPDGVLYEQYF. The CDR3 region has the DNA TGTGCCAGCAGTCTACCGGACGGGGTCCTCTACGAGCAGTACTTC.